This T cell receptor beta chain was found in a study of cytomegalovirus exposure and HLA in healthy donors. Findings and caveats of the study: Researchers catalogued about 150 TCR beta chains as cytomegalovirus-associated. Researchers reported in a later analysis that a missense DCLRE1C variant was tied to TCR beta V- and J-gene trimming. Some V segments (TRBV6-2 and TRBV6-3 among them) were excluded as indistinguishable.

A multiplex PCR was run with 60 Vbeta primers and 13 Jbeta primers. The table came from immunoSEQ multiplex PCR; TCRdb's copy has only in-frame clones and leaves some out. The sample lists about 130,000 clones, 79% occurring once. The count of this clone is one. The antigen is not known. Other nucleotide sequences in the sample specify the same CDR3. With V trimmed by 4 bases and J by 8 bases, 13 bases remained unmatched. The CDR3 runs to 16 residues. In germline, CDR1 is LGHNA, CDR2 YSLEER. V gene TRBV4-3 combines with J gene TRBJ2-2; 7 nucleotides match TRBD1. Sequencing input: PBMCs. This clonotype was sampled from a man between 18 and 29 years old in good health and CMV-seronegative. The CDR3 loop is CASSRRLDRGRGELFF. DNA of the CDR3: TGCGCCAGCAGCCGGCGACTTGATAGGGGGCGAGGGGAGCTGTTTTTT.